This TCR beta chain was sequenced for a study of a mutant IDH1 vaccine in newly diagnosed glioma. Looking at the study overall: The initiation of vaccination occurred 4-6 weeks after radiotherapy alone, or with temozolomide cycles. Those enrolled had earlier been treated with radiotherapy, temozolomide, or both, mostly both.

Data came from immunoSEQ multiplex PCR; TCRdb stores just in-frame clones and leaves some out. The sample holds tens of thousands of clones, 85% to 95% seen once. Time point: week 23, last vaccination. The content of each vaccine dose was 300 ug of mutant IDH1 20-mer peptide, and topical imiquimod accompanied it. Each of the donors came in with new WHO grade 3 or 4 astrocytomas that were IDH1-mutant and ATRX-lost. V gave up 5 bases and J gave up 4 bases, with 9 bases separating them. The CDR3 contains 13 residues. Germline V CDR1 and CDR2: SGHDT, YYEEEE. Comment on this clone: What it binds is not known. The same CDR3 is also encoded by other DNA sequences in this sample.

This TCR derives from a man aged 45-60 years with glioma. The rearrangement joins TRBV5-6 to TRBJ2-2, with a weak D call TRBD2 (6 bases). The sequenced sample was PBMCs, obtained from a glioma patient whose treatment included an IDH1 peptide vaccine. The DNA of the CDR3 is TGTGCCAGCAGTCTGGGGGGCACCGGGGAGCTGTTTTTT. Protein: CASSLGGTGELFF.